The rows below give T cell receptor beta chains drawn from one sample of a study of CXCR3-negative and CXCR3-positive naive CD8 T cells. TCRdb re-called the 5' RACE reads and shows each CDR3 protein once, DNA omitted. The sample totals around 60,000 distinct CDR3 sequences. Sample: naive CXCR3+ CD8+ T cells from blood. These receptors originate from a human donor in good health. Some clones in this sample may be carry-over from other donors' samples. Both conserved end residues are part of each CDR3. The order of the fields is J gene, V gene, CDR3 protein.

J gene: TRBJ2-7
V gene: TRBV6-2/TRBV6-3
CDR3 protein: CASSGPGQGSYEQYF

J gene: TRBJ2-5
V gene: TRBV27
CDR3 protein: CASSFFGSEETQYF

J gene: TRBJ2-5
V gene: TRBV18
CDR3 protein: CASSQQGAWETQYF

J gene: TRBJ1-1
V gene: TRBV20-1
CDR3 protein: CSAKHTSAAGTEAFF

J gene: TRBJ2-1
V gene: TRBV29-1
CDR3 protein: CSVEGQFNYNEQFF

J gene: TRBJ2-3
V gene: TRBV28
CDR3 protein: CASSPHRSTDTQYF

J gene: TRBJ2-3
V gene: TRBV7-2
CDR3 protein: CASSPSLLSTDTQYF

J gene: TRBJ2-1
V gene: TRBV7-9
CDR3 protein: CASSLGTGKFF

J gene: TRBJ1-1
V gene: TRBV11-1
CDR3 protein: CASSDAAGAFF

J gene: TRBJ1-1
V gene: TRBV7-9
CDR3 protein: CASSPTGSTEAFF

J gene: TRBJ2-1
V gene: TRBV4-3
CDR3 protein: CASSQRQGMSEQFF

J gene: TRBJ1-1
V gene: TRBV19
CDR3 protein: CASSIGRNTEAFF

J gene: TRBJ1-1
V gene: TRBV19
CDR3 protein: CASTPLRDRVVNTEAFF

J gene: TRBJ2-5
V gene: TRBV29-1
CDR3 protein: CSVIPTWTGPQETQYF

J gene: TRBJ2-7
V gene: TRBV11-2
CDR3 protein: CASSLDKTGVYEQYF

J gene: TRBJ2-1
V gene: TRBV20-1
CDR3 protein: CSAWDFGSYNEQFF

J gene: TRBJ2-4
V gene: TRBV5-1
CDR3 protein: CASSLAESLAKNIQYF

J gene: TRBJ2-2
V gene: TRBV6-2/TRBV6-3
CDR3 protein: CASSYVEVLGELFF

J gene: TRBJ2-5
V gene: TRBV7-2
CDR3 protein: CASSSMSVGRNQETQYF

J gene: TRBJ2-7
V gene: TRBV10-1
CDR3 protein: CASSPGQYEQYF

J gene: TRBJ2-2
V gene: TRBV7-9
CDR3 protein: CASSLLGTNTGELFF

J gene: TRBJ2-7
V gene: TRBV27
CDR3 protein: CASRPLTGDYEQYF

J gene: TRBJ1-1
V gene: TRBV29-1
CDR3 protein: CSVETGDNTEAFF

J gene: TRBJ2-3
V gene: TRBV6-5
CDR3 protein: CASSYVAGGQDTQYF

J gene: TRBJ1-5
V gene: TRBV15
CDR3 protein: CATSSGTGISQPQHF

J gene: TRBJ2-3
V gene: TRBV5-6
CDR3 protein: CASSLDSDTQYF

J gene: TRBJ2-7
V gene: TRBV4-3
CDR3 protein: CASSQVVYLEQYF

J gene: TRBJ1-1
V gene: TRBV7-9
CDR3 protein: CASSLVQGLRAEAFF

J gene: TRBJ1-1
V gene: TRBV29-1
CDR3 protein: CSPWALNTEAFF

J gene: TRBJ2-2
V gene: TRBV29-1
CDR3 protein: CSVYRNTGELFF

J gene: TRBJ2-7
V gene: TRBV6-2/TRBV6-3
CDR3 protein: CASSSRQDYEQYF

J gene: TRBJ2-3
V gene: TRBV5-1
CDR3 protein: CASSLGTGEADTQYF

J gene: TRBJ2-1
V gene: TRBV7-2
CDR3 protein: CASRDPGLASEQFF

J gene: TRBJ1-1
V gene: TRBV10-1
CDR3 protein: CASTSWTVMNTEAFF

J gene: TRBJ2-5
V gene: TRBV5-4
CDR3 protein: CASSTPGLDQETQYF

J gene: TRBJ2-3
V gene: TRBV29-1
CDR3 protein: CSVPPTRYTDTQYF

J gene: TRBJ1-1
V gene: TRBV29-1
CDR3 protein: CSVSRNTEAFF

J gene: TRBJ1-1
V gene: TRBV5-6
CDR3 protein: CASRYLEGTEAFF

J gene: TRBJ2-7
V gene: TRBV29-1
CDR3 protein: CSVERGESYEQYF

J gene: TRBJ1-2
V gene: TRBV5-5
CDR3 protein: CASSLLPGAPTGGYTF

J gene: TRBJ2-7
V gene: TRBV6-6
CDR3 protein: CASSYSIGAPSLTEQYF

J gene: TRBJ2-5
V gene: TRBV7-9
CDR3 protein: CASSPTWASEYQETQYF

J gene: TRBJ2-1
V gene: TRBV5-6
CDR3 protein: CASSLAAPSRLFNEQFF

J gene: TRBJ2-3
V gene: TRBV7-3
CDR3 protein: CASSLMGGGTDTQYF

J gene: TRBJ2-7
V gene: TRBV4-3
CDR3 protein: CASSGRAGHYEQYF

J gene: TRBJ2-7
V gene: TRBV27
CDR3 protein: CASSTSTSGIEQYF

J gene: TRBJ1-1
V gene: TRBV27
CDR3 protein: CASSPIQGARTEAFF

J gene: TRBJ2-3
V gene: TRBV7-2
CDR3 protein: CASSLVQRGGRIGTDTQYF

J gene: TRBJ2-1
V gene: TRBV29-1
CDR3 protein: CSVLSGGSPSYNEQFF

J gene: TRBJ2-7
V gene: TRBV5-4
CDR3 protein: CASSVLRDSYYEQYF

J gene: TRBJ2-7
V gene: TRBV9
CDR3 protein: CASSERQGASGEQYF

J gene: TRBJ1-2
V gene: TRBV6-1
CDR3 protein: CASSEAKVFYGYTF

J gene: TRBJ2-1
V gene: TRBV25-1
CDR3 protein: CASSGPGLAGFVSYNEQFF

J gene: TRBJ1-1
V gene: TRBV3-1
CDR3 protein: CASSQVDARAGELGTEAFF

J gene: TRBJ2-1
V gene: TRBV27
CDR3 protein: CASSFLAASGGTRNEQFF

J gene: TRBJ2-1
V gene: TRBV7-6
CDR3 protein: CASNYGEEGNEQFF

J gene: TRBJ1-1
V gene: TRBV10-3
CDR3 protein: CAISDEGVVNEAFF

J gene: TRBJ2-1
V gene: TRBV27
CDR3 protein: CASTNFYNEQFF

J gene: TRBJ2-1
V gene: TRBV30
CDR3 protein: CAWSVGQGSDEQFF

J gene: TRBJ2-7
V gene: TRBV9
CDR3 protein: CASSGTSGGNEQYF